This TCR beta chain was captured in a study of shared clonotypes between healthy human individuals (dated by TCRdb to about 2020). Regarding the study in general: A few men and a couple of women, aged 18 to 49 years, made up the cohort. Per donor, three plates each were used for CD4 naive and CD4 memory, two for CD8 naive, and one for CD8 memory. Blood TCR repertoires of roughly five healthy adults were deeply sequenced to estimate repertoire size and the extent of clonotype sharing between individuals. Each donor's leukapheresis produced roughly between about 0.9 and 9.5 billion PBMCs. Libraries were prepared and TCR repertoires were sequenced by different laboratories using diverse techniques, in order to increase sequencing depth and limit assay-specific biases.

As regards this clone: The clone's antigen remains unknown. Within one base of it there is no much larger clone, and no base qualities were kept.

Using the deep immunoSEQ assay, multiplex PCR amplified TCR CDR3 regions from genomic DNA. Extracted genomic DNA from each cell subset was distributed evenly across all wells of several immunoSEQ 96-well plates, and each plate was treated as a replicate. For sorted subsets, about 210 ng of genomic DNA, equivalent to around 30,000 T cell genomes, went into each replicate PCR. The purified libraries were quantified using a Qubit 3.0 fluorometer, sized with a Bioanalyzer 2100, and then quantified again using the KAPA Library Quantification kit. A separate single-read 150-cycle Illumina NextSeq 550 flow cell was used to sequence each immunoSEQ 96-well plate. The original methods were these. Because only junctional sequences without quality scores were contained in the immunoSEQ output, filtering matching that applied to full-length reads could not be performed. To assign V/J genes and CDR3, sequences were annotated against IMGT germline references using PyIR, a Python wrapper for IgBLAST v1.9. Reads with weak V/J assignments (E-value above 1e-6), missing CDR3, stop codons, out-of-frame junctions, or ambiguous translated residues were removed. V3J clonotypes were defined by identical inferred V gene, J gene, and CDR3 amino acid sequence. Percentage overlap between repertoires was computed as shared unique clonotypes divided by the size of the smaller repertoire. Three approaches were used to assess repertoire richness: RTK rarefaction, the Chao1 estimator, and Recon v2.1 estimates of unobserved clonotypes. Generation probabilities for all TCRbeta clonotypes obtained by the gDNA method from several donors were computed using OLGA. Imported from immuneACCESS, the table was reduced by TCRdb to in-frame sequences with V and J called. These copies leave out some clones; in studies compared against another copy, an unresolved V gene accounts for under half, and the cause of the remainder is not known. The V and J calls and clone size were taken over from that table, and D and trimming were inferred from the DNA. The sample has 950,000 to 1,100,000 clones on record, around 78% of them singletons. Roughly 0.55% of the sample goes to the ten largest clones.

Overall study outcomes, separate from this receptor: Pairwise subsampling led to the expectation that sequencing depth would affect the degree of clonotype sharing among donors. Because the study included only a small number of donors, the genetic and exposure-history diversity represented was limited. Clonotypes shared by all four sorted-subset donors showed higher generation probabilities than non-shared clonotypes. When a handful of donors were compared, the shared fraction of clonotypes was around 4.6% for naive CD4, about 4% for naive CD8, 2% to 2.5% for memory CD4, and roughly 0.4% for memory CD8. Incomplete sequencing was indicated by rarefaction of sorted-subset datasets, despite the large sequencing depth. Larger estimated clonotype richness was generally found for naive subsets than for memory subsets. Sampling was restricted to blood, and TCR repertoires in tissues likely differ from the TCR repertoires found in blood.

Healthy HIV-negative adults with no recently reported acute infections or vaccinations were included as donors. Only Caucasian adults living in Nashville, Tennessee, USA were represented among the donors. Magnetic negative selection was used to enrich CD4+ T cells, after which naive cells were positively selected on CD45RA and the negative fraction became the memory subset. Blood was obtained by leukapheresis, after which PBMCs were separated by Ficoll-Histopaque density gradient centrifugation and cryopreserved in liquid nitrogen vapor phase. Analytical flow cytometry was used to check the purity and quantity of every magnetically sorted T cell population. From each sorted fraction, genomic DNA was isolated and quantified by UV absorbance on a Nanodrop 2000c. The CDR3 goes from the cysteine to the phenylalanine over 11 residues. Of the read, only the CDR3 DNA is kept; its 33 bases are in frame from base 1. V is reduced by 1 base and J by 5 bases, leaving a spacing of 4 bases between them. Per the germline V gene, SGHRS is the CDR1 and YFSETQ is the CDR2.

The material sequenced was memory CD4+ T cells from PBMCs. Interpreted using the paper, the cell subset or site label stands for: CD45RA-negative fraction. The origin of this receptor is a man aged 18 to 30 in good health. Some clones in this sample may be carry-over from other donors' samples. Recombination connected TRBV5-1 to TRBJ2-7, with the D segment identity uncertain. The CDR3 loop reads CASSLMNEQYF. The sequenced DNA: TGCGCCAGCAGCTTGATGAACGAGCAGTACTTC.